The clone carrying this T cell receptor beta chain was seen a few times. The sample belongs to a study of T cells after yellow fever vaccination. From the 5' RACE reads, TCRdb called clonotypes with MiXCR, one entry per CDR3 protein. The data hold about 160,000 distinct CDR3 sequences, with around 7.3% observed a single time. Trimming cost V 5 bases and J 1 base, with 11 bases left between them. The germline gives CDR1 SGHAT, CDR2 FQNNGV. This CDR3 has 14 residues. This chain connects TRBV11-2 to TRBJ1-1; TRBD1 is a possible D gene (5 bases). This receptor was identified in a man between 18 and 29 years old who received the YFV17D yellow fever vaccine. The input for sequencing was CD4+ T cells sorted from PBMCs, taken 5 days after the first yellow fever vaccination. The CDR3 region is CASSVLRENTEAFF. In nucleotides, the CDR3 is TGTGCCAGCAGCGTACTCAGGGAGAACACTGAAGCTTTCTTT. Variable domain in full (rest from reference TRBV11-2 and TRBJ1-1): EAGVAQSPRYKIIEKRQSVAFWCNPISGHATLYWYQQILGQGPKLLIQFQNNGVVDDSQLPKDRFSAERLKGVDSTLKIQPAKLEDSAVYLCASSVLRENTEAFFGQGTRLTVV.